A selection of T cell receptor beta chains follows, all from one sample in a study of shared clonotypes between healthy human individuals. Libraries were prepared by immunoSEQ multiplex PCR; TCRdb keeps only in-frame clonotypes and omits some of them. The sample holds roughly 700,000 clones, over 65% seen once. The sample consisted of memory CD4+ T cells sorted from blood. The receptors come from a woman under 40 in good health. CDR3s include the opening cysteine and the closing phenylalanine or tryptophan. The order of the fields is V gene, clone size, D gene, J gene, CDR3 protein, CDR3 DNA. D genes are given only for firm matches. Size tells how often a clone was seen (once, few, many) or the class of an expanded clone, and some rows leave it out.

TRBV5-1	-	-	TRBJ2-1	CASSLVSYLNEQFF	TGCGCCAGCAGCTTGGTGTCCTACCTCAATGAGCAGTTCTTC
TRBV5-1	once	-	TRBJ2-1	CASSEWIEEQFF	TGCGCCAGCAGTGAATGGATAGAAGAGCAGTTCTTC
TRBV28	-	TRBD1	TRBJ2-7	CASSLADRVREQYF	TGTGCCAGCAGTCTGGCCGACAGGGTGAGGGAGCAGTACTTC
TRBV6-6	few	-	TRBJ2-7	CASRTTSQSSYEQYF	TGTGCCAGCAGAACTACTAGCCAGAGCTCCTACGAGCAGTACTTC
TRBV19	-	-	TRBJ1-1	CASSPWGTEAFF	TGTGCCAGTAGTCCGTGGGGCACTGAAGCTTTCTTT
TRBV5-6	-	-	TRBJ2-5	CASSFGETQYF	TGTGCCAGCAGCTTTGGGGAGACCCAGTACTTC
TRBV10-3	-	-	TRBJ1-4	CAISESRGKLFF	TGTGCCATCAGTGAGTCCAGGGGAAAACTGTTTTTT
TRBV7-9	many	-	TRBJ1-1	CASSPAGPFF	TGTGCCAGCAGCCCAGCCGGTCCTTTCTTT
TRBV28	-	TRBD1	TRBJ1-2	CASSLLGTGIYGYTF	TGTGCCAGCAGTTTACTTGGGACAGGCATCTATGGCTACACCTTC
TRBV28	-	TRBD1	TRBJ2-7	CASNTDRFYEQYF	TGTGCCAGCAATACGGACAGGTTCTACGAGCAGTACTTC